Following are 9 T cell receptor beta chains from one sample sequenced in a study of blood T cell repertoires in COVID-19. Sequenced by immunoSEQ multiplex PCR; TCRdb stores in-frame clones only, minus some. This repertoire shows around 360,000 clones, around 87% found once; its top ten account for roughly 2%. Sequenced material: PBMCs or T cells enriched from blood (not recorded which). Every receptor here comes from a man aged 40-55 years in a cohort exposed to, infected with or recovered from COVID-19 (not recorded which).

This clone was recorded only once. The gene calls are TRBV5-5 and TRBJ2-4, with 11 positions matching TRBD2. The CDR3 length is 16 residues. Germline V lookup: CDR1 SGHKS, CDR2 YYEKEE (reference sequence). Germline trimming cut 1 base from V and 12 bases from J; bases unmatched to any gene: 12. CDR3 bases: TGTGCCAGCAGCTTGCCGGGACTAGCGGACTCTAGGGGTCAGTACTTC. It specifies CASSLPGLADSRGQYF.

The V gene is TRBV11-2, the J gene TRBJ1-2; a weak D match, TRBD1 (6 bases). The CDR3 runs to 16 residues. Germline V gene data show CDR1 as SGHAT and CDR2 as FQNNGV. Between the trimmed V and J ends, which lost 4 bases and 5 bases, there was a span of 20 bases. CDR3 in amino acids: CASSSLQGPAGYGYTF. As DNA, the CDR3 is TGTGCCAGCAGCTCCCTACAGGGTCCCGCCGGTTATGGCTACACCTTC.

V is TRBV3-1 (or the pseudogene TRBV3-2) and J is TRBJ2-3; D possibly corresponds to TRBD2 (7 bases). This CDR3 contains 16 residues. Germline CDR1 is LGHDT and CDR2 is YNNKEL (reference sequence). V dropped 8 bases and J dropped 6 bases, with 24 bases sitting between them. The DNA of the CDR3 is TGTGCCAGCCACTCAACGGGGGCGGGAGTTAGGGATACGCAGTATTTT. Residues: CASHSTGAGVRDTQYF.

In its sample, this clone was seen a few times. In DNA form, the CDR3 reads TGTGCCAGCAGCCTCTTACAGGGGGCCACTGAAGCTTTCTTT. Its protein is CASSLLQGATEAFF. The chain employs TRBV16 and TRBJ1-1; 9 nucleotides line up with TRBD1. Germline trimming cut 4 bases from V and 4 bases from J; bases unmatched to any gene: 4. Germline V gives CDR1 KGHSY, CDR2 FQNENV. The length of the CDR3 is 14 residues.

V usage is TRBV6-5 and J usage is TRBJ2-1; 11 bases are a match to TRBD2. The CDR3 contains 15 residues. Germline CDR1 and CDR2: MNHEY and SVGAGI. After removal of 4 bases from V and 9 bases from J, the junction contained 8 bases not matched to a gene. The CDR3 nucleotides read TGTGCCAGCAGTTGGGTGGTTAGCGGGAGGGGTGAGCAGTTCTTC. This sequence encodes CASSWVVSGRGEQFF.

The rearrangement uses TRBV19 and TRBJ1-2, with D possibly matching TRBD1 (5 bases). Germline V gene sequence: CDR1 LNHDA, CDR2 SQIVND (reference sequence). The CDR3 has 13 residues. Trimming took 6 bases from V and 3 from J, leaving 11 bases between them. Here the CDR3 reads CASRRGADYGYTF. CDR3 DNA sequence: TGTGCCAGTAGAAGGGGCGCGGACTATGGCTACACCTTC. Full variable domain (missing parts from reference TRBV19 and TRBJ1-2): DGGITQSPKYLFRKEGQNVTLSCEQNLNHDAMYWYRQDPGQGLRLIYYSQIVNDFQKGDIAEGYSVSREKKESFPLTVTSAQKNPTAFYLCASRRGADYGYTFGSGTRLTVV.

This chain connects TRBV6-5 to TRBJ2-7, with D possibly TRBD1 on 6 matching bases. V dropped 0 bases and J dropped 2 bases, with 8 bases sitting between them. The CDR3 has 14 amino acids. Germline CDR1 and CDR2: MNHEY and SVGAGI. The CDR3 is CASSYSGGTYEQYF. CDR3 nucleotides: TGTGCCAGCAGTTACTCAGGGGGTACCTACGAGCAGTACTTC.

The gene calls are TRBV27 and TRBJ1-2; D remains ambiguous. The germline V gene has CDR1 MNHEY and CDR2 SMNVEV (reference sequence). CDR3 size: 13 residues. The ends were cut back, 4 bases at V and 8 bases at J, with 14 bases in the middle. The CDR3 DNA is TGTGCCAGCAGTTCCCCTAGCAGCGGAGGCTACACCTTC. Its protein product is CASSSPSSGGYTF.

The chain links TRBV10-3 to TRBJ2-5; TRBD1 aligns across 11 bases. The CDR3 is made up of 16 amino acids. Per the germline V gene, CDR1 is ENHRY and CDR2 is SYGVKD. V lost 0 bases and J lost 10; bases outside the gene matches: 10. In nucleotides, the CDR3 is TGTGCCATCAGTGAGTCGAGCGGCCAGGGACAGGGGGTCCAGTACTTC. Its protein product is CAISESSGQGQGVQYF.